These 7 T cell receptor beta chains came from one sample sequenced in a study of CXCR3-negative and CXCR3-positive naive CD8 T cells. Findings of the study overall: TRB CDR3s of CXCR3-positive naive cells were more hydrophobic than those of CXCR3-negative naive cells.

These receptors are not linked to any known antigen. The study made its TRB cDNA libraries by 5' RACE, adding UMI labels. Reanalyzing the 5' RACE reads, TCRdb keeps one entry per CDR3 protein, without DNA. The specimen's table records roughly 110,000 distinct CDR3 sequences. Sequencing was done on a sample of naive CXCR3+ CD8+ T cells from blood. As for subset: CD45RO-CCR7+CD27+CD95- naive CD8+ T cells expressing CXCR3 (TNR3+). The receptors here all came from a human donor in good health. Some clones in this sample may be carry-over from other donors' samples.

V and J are TRBV12-3 or TRBV12-4 and TRBJ2-7. The length of the CDR3 is 13 residues. CDR3 in amino acids: CASSLVSSYEQYF.

The rearrangement joins TRBV29-1 to TRBJ2-1; without DNA, the TCRdb call of TRBD1 cannot be checked. CDR3 size: 15 residues. Germline CDR1 reads SQVTM; CDR2 reads ANQGSEA. The CDR3 protein is CSLPQGTNSPNEQFF.

This rearrangement joins TRBV7-9 to TRBJ2-7; there is no DNA to check the TCRdb D call of TRBD1. Germline V gene sequence: CDR1 SEHNR, CDR2 FQNEAQ (reference sequence). This CDR3 is 13 amino acids long. The CDR3 sequence: CATVEGGFYEQYF.

J is TRBJ2-2 and V is TRBV5-5; TCRdb calls TRBD2, which cannot be checked without DNA. The CDR3 covers 15 residues. Per germline, CDR1 SGHKS and CDR2 YYEKEE (reference sequence). This CDR3 reads CASSVAGGNTGELFF.

V is TRBV29-1 and J is TRBJ2-5; TCRdb selects TRBD1, and the lack of DNA leaves this call unchecked. Germline CDR1 reads SQVTM; CDR2 reads ANQGSEA. This CDR3 is 15 amino acids long. The CDR3 here is CSVEEAGTYQETQYF.

The rearrangement joins TRBV29-1 to TRBJ2-2; TCRdb's assignment of TRBD2 cannot be checked, as there is no DNA. Germline V lookup: CDR1 SQVTM, CDR2 ANQGSEA. The CDR3 sequence is 13 residues long. The CDR3 sequence: CSLRASNTGELFF.

The gene calls are TRBV9 and TRBJ2-1. The CDR3 extends over 11 amino acids. CDR1 and CDR2 from the germline V gene are SGDLS and YYNGEE. This CDR3 reads CASSTMDEQFF.